This is a list of T cell receptor beta chains from one sample in a study of blood T cell repertoires in COVID-19. Only in-frame clones appear in the TCRdb table, and some are missing; sequencing was by immunoSEQ multiplex PCR. The sample has around 100,000 clones, roughly 90% seen once. Sequencing was done on a sample of peripheral blood. The receptor source for this set is a woman aged 60-70 years with acute or convalescent COVID-19. Each CDR3 is given without its conserved first and last residue. The D gene is left open where the match is weak.

TRBV3-1/TRBV3-2,.,ASNYRDTNSPLH
TRBV6-5,TRBD1,ASSYTDSGTGDGYT
TRBV10-3,.,AIREAGKPQH
TRBV3-1/TRBV3-2,TRBD1,ASSPLGTGPTF
TRBV6-2/TRBV6-3,TRBD1,ASSDGQGLYRTEAF
TRBV6-2/TRBV6-3,TRBD1,ASSSGNRGRVRNTIY
TRBV5-1,.,ASSLEFSGNTIY
TRBV5-8,TRBD2,ASKGGRPYNEQF
TRBV14,.,ASSYSNEQF
TRBV27,.,ASSGPQGSSYNEQF
TRBV4-1,.,ASSQDSGTFNEQF
TRBV6-5,TRBD1,ASRAGTGSSYEQY
TRBV19,.,ASSEGVNSPLH
TRBV6-1,TRBD1,ASSENSGGAGSTDTQY
TRBV27,TRBD1,ASSGDRADEKLF
TRBV6-5,TRBD1,ASRPGTDNTGELF
TRBV12-5,TRBD1,ASGKTGGKETQY
TRBV24-1,TRBD1,ATSDPGTANTGELF
TRBV6-5,.,ASSYESGEAF
TRBV30,TRBD2,AWSIPGTSGSNEQF
TRBV19,.,ASSIGGRSLNTEAF
TRBV24-1,.,ATSEAGYGYT
TRBV5-6,TRBD1,ASSMDRGLDEQF
TRBV5-5,TRBD1,ASSQGQGDEKLF
TRBV6-1,.,ASSEASGDYGYT
TRBV19,TRBD1,ASSDRGWWGQPQH
TRBV19,TRBD1,ASNRDRFSSYEQY
TRBV6-5,TRBD1,ASRRDRGVNEQF
TRBV12-3/TRBV12-4,.,ASSLGYYEQY
TRBV24-1,TRBD2,ATSDGAGGPETQY
TRBV5-5,.,ASQQTPNTEAF
TRBV6-1,.,ASSEVAFSQY
TRBV11-2,.,ASSLAETQY
TRBV7-8,.,ASSLIVRDGNDQPQH
TRBV25-1,.,ASSERGSNQPQH
TRBV6-5,TRBD2,AAAGGLIGETQY
TRBV18,TRBD2,ASSPLSGMADTQY
TRBV19,.,ASSTPGRGNQPQH
TRBV29-1,.,SVDRAEF
TRBV11-3,.,ASSIVRGPNEKLF
TRBV7-3,TRBD1,ASTADRGHTGELF
TRBV15,.,ATSDRGGVNQPQH
TRBV14,.,ASSQGVGGYQY
TRBV5-8,.,ASSLAAGVQPQH
TRBV7-2,.,ASSFAGSNQPQH
TRBV11-3,.,ASSFPVGGELF
TRBV7-7,.,ASSAGLVNTGELF
TRBV7-9,.,ASGGLGGNEQF
TRBV7-8,TRBD2,ASSRFGTSGRAVYEQY
TRBV18,.,ASSPEKSGITDTQY
TRBV6-5,TRBD1,ASRPGQGTDTQY
TRBV3-1/TRBV3-2,TRBD1,ASSLRDRGVNTEAF
TRBV6-1,.,ASSEAFSVEQPQH
TRBV19,.,ASTLSDRSPAGYT
TRBV3-1/TRBV3-2,.,ASSRWGAGGGYT